This T cell receptor (beta chain) stems from a study of T cell changes during pregnancy in multiple sclerosis. Using immunoSEQ multiplex PCR, the repertoire was profiled, and TCRdb retains in-frame clones only, with some absent. Here the sample spans tens of thousands of clones, about 93% being singletons. The CDR3 is 17 residues long. The germline CDR1 and CDR2 sequences are SGHAT and FQNNGV. The junction had 11 bases not matched to a gene; V was cut back by 5 bases and J by 2 bases. This clone came up once. Material: CD4+ T cells from peripheral blood mononuclear cells, obtained in the second trimester of pregnancy. This sequence was found in a female donor with multiple sclerosis, enrolled in a pregnancy study. The chain has TRBV11-2 and TRBJ2-3, with 9 bases identical to TRBD1. The CDR3 DNA is TGTGCCAGCAGCCCGCGATCGGACAGGGGATTCACAGATACGCAGTATTTT. Residues: CASSPRSDRGFTDTQYF.